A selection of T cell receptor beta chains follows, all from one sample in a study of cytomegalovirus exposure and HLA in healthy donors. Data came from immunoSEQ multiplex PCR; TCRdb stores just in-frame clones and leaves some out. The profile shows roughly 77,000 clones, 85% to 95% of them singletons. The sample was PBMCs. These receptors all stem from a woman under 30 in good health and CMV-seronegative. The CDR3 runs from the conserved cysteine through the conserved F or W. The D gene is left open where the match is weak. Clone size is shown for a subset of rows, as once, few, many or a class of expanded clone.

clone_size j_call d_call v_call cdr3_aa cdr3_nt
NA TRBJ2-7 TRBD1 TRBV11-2 CASSPILRDRGASYEQYF TGTGCCAGCAGCCCTATACTCCGGGACAGGGGGGCGAGCTACGAGCAGTACTTC
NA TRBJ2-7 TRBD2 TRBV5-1 CASSGGRGATRDEQYF TGCGCCAGCAGCGGCGGGAGGGGGGCCACGAGAGACGAGCAGTACTTC
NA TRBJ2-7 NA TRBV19 CASRDTYEQYF TGTGCCAGTAGGGACACCTACGAGCAGTACTTC
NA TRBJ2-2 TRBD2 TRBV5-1 CASSLPSGTNTGELFF TGCGCCAGCAGCTTGCCTAGCGGGACGAACACCGGGGAGCTGTTTTTT
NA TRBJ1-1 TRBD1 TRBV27 CASSRQGSEAFF TGTGCCAGCAGTCGACAGGGGAGTGAAGCTTTCTTT
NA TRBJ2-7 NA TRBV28 CASTIFGTNYEQYF TGTGCCAGCACCATTTTCGGGACAAACTACGAGCAGTACTTC
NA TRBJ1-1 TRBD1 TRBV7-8 CASSLARGGLTEAFF TGTGCCAGCAGCTTAGCTCGAGGGGGCCTGACTGAAGCTTTCTTT
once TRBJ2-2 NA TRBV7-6 CASSQLGFTGELFF TGTGCCAGCAGCCAACTAGGATTCACCGGGGAGCTGTTTTTT
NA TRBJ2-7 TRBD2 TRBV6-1 CASSGTSGGAGEQYF TGTGCCAGCAGCGGGACTAGCGGGGGGGCCGGCGAGCAGTACTTC
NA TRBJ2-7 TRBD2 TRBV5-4 CASSFGAGGPLEQYF TGTGCCAGCAGCTTCGGAGCGGGGGGGCCCCTCGAGCAGTACTTC
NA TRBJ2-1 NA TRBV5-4 CASSFEGGVYNEQFF TGTGCCAGCAGCTTTGAGGGTGGGGTCTACAATGAGCAGTTCTTC
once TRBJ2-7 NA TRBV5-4 CASGGGGLQNNEQYF TGTGCCAGCGGAGGTGGTGGGCTCCAAAACAACGAGCAGTACTTC
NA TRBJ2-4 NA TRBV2 CASSEGGRRAKNIQYF TGTGCCAGCAGTGAAGGGGGGCGACGAGCCAAAAACATTCAGTACTTC
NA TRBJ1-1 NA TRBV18 CASSPLTKEEAFF TGTGCCAGCTCACCTTTGACAAAAGAGGAAGCTTTCTTT
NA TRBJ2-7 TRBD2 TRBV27 CASSLQGLAGDSYEQYF TGTGCCAGCAGTTTACAGGGACTAGCGGGAGACTCCTACGAGCAGTACTTC
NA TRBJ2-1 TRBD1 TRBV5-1 CASSFRDRAYNEQFF TGCGCCAGCAGCTTTAGGGACAGGGCCTACAATGAGCAGTTCTTC
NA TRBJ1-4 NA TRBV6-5 CASSPQGTNEKLFF TGTGCCAGCAGTCCCCAGGGCACTAATGAAAAACTGTTTTTT
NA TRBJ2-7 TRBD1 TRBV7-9 CASSSMGQPLSSYEQYF TGTGCCAGCAGTTCCATGGGACAGCCCTTAAGCTCCTACGAGCAGTACTTC
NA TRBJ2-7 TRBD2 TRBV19 CASSILGTSGTGEQYF TGTGCCAGTAGTATCCTCGGGACTAGCGGGACTGGCGAGCAGTACTTC
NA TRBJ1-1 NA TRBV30 CAWTQIGETEAFF TGTGCCTGGACTCAAATTGGGGAGACTGAAGCTTTCTTT
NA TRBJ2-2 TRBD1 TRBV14 CASSPYRGITGGELFF TGTGCCAGCAGCCCTTACAGGGGGATAACCGGCGGGGAGCTGTTTTTT
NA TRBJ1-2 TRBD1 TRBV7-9 CASSPRTGANYGYTF TGTGCCAGCAGCCCAAGGACAGGGGCTAACTATGGCTACACCTTC
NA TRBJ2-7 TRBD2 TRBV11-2 CASSSLAGGYEQYF TGTGCCAGCAGCTCCCTAGCGGGAGGCTACGAGCAGTACTTC
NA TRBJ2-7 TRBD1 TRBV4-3 CASSQTWTGDYEQYF TGCGCCAGCAGCCAAACCTGGACAGGGGACTACGAGCAGTACTTC
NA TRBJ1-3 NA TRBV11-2 CASILDQAGNTIYF TGTGCCAGCATCCTAGACCAGGCAGGAAACACCATATATTTT
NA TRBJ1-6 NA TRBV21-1 CASRTMSSYNSPLHF TGTGCCAGCAGAACGATGAGCTCCTATAATTCACCCCTCCACTTT
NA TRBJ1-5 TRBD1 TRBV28 CASSFGDRGTGNQPQHF TGTGCCAGCAGTTTCGGGGACAGGGGAACTGGGAATCAGCCCCAGCATTTT
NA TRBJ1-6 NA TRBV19 CASRAGREYNSPLHF TGTGCCAGCAGAGCGGGCCGAGAATATAATTCACCCCTCCACTTT
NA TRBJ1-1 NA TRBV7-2 CASSLRRQLEAFF TGTGCCAGCAGCTTACGCCGACAGTTAGAAGCTTTCTTT
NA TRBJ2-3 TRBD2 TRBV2 CASNLAGGPTDTQYF TGTGCCAGCAATCTAGCGGGAGGACCCACAGATACGCAGTATTTT